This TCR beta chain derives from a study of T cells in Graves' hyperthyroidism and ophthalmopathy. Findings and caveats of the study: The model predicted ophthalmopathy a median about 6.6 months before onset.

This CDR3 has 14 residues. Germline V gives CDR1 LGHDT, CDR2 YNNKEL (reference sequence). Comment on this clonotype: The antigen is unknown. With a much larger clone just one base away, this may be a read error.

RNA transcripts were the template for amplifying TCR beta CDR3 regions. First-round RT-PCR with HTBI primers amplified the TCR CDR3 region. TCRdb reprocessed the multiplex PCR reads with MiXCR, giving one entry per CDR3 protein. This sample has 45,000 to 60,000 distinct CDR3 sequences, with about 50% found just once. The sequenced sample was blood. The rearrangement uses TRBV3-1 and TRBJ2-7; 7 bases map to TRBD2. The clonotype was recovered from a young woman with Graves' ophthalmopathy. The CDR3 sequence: CASGRTRSGYGQYF. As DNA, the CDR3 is TGTGCCAGCGGCCGGACTAGATCGGGCTACGGGCAGTACTTC.